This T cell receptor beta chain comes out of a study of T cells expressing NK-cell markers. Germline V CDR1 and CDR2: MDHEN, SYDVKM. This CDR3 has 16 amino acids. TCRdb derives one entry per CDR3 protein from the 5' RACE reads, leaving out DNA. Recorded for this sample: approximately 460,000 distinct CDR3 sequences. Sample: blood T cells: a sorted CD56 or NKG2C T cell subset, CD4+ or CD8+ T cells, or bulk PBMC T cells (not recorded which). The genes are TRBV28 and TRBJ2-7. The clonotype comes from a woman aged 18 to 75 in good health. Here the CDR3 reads CASSPAQSGSSYEQYF.